The sequence of this T cell receptor beta chain was determined in a study of cytomegalovirus exposure and HLA in healthy donors. The PCR contained 60 Vbeta and 13 Jbeta primers. This table comes from immunoSEQ multiplex PCR, and its TCRdb copy is limited to in-frame clones, with some not included. There are just over 150,000 clones in the sample; around 83% occur only once, and 5% to 7% lies in the top ten. This CDR3 contains 13 residues. The germline V and J ends were trimmed by 1 base and 6 bases, with 8 bases remaining between them. CDR1 MGHDK and CDR2 SYGVNS come from the germline V gene. The receptor was isolated from a middle-aged man in good health and CMV-seropositive. This chain joins TRBV25-1 and TRBJ2-3; D not resolved. The sequenced sample was PBMCs. In DNA form, the CDR3 reads TGTGCCAGCAGTGAATCCTCTCCCGATACGCAGTATTTT. It is translated as CASSESSPDTQYF.